These 11 T cell receptor beta chains were sequenced from one sample in a study of cytomegalovirus exposure and HLA in healthy donors (dated by TCRdb to about 2017). Library preparation employed the immunoSEQ multiplex PCR assay. A mixture of 60 forward primers for TCR Vbeta segments and 13 reverse primers for TCR Jbeta segments was used in the multiplex PCR. The clones in this table, taken by TCRdb from immuneACCESS, are in-frame only. Not every clone is retained; where verified, under half of the shortfall comes from an unresolved V gene, and the cause of the rest is unknown. This sample is represented by around 130,000 clones; around 72% of them were singletons. The ten largest clones take up about 3.1% of the sample. Sequenced material: PBMCs. These receptor sequences come from a human donor in good health.

The chain has TRBV7-3 and TRBJ1-6; D unresolved. This CDR3 region has 17 residues. V shed 5 bases and J shed 0 bases, with 14 bases lying between them. CDR1 SGHTA and CDR2 FQGTGA come from the germline V gene. The CDR3 DNA is TGTGCCAGCAGCCTTGGACGGGAATACTCCTATAATTCACCCCTCCACTTT. Protein product: CASSLGREYSYNSPLHF.

On this clone itself: Mismatch with germline at one junction end may stem from a read error. The V call is TRBV6-1, the J call TRBJ1-1; D is ambiguous. CDR3 size: 14 residues. CDR1 MNHNS and CDR2 SASEGT come from the germline V gene. CDR3 coding DNA: TGTGCCAGCAGTGATCGGGAGATGAACGCTGAAGCTTTCTTT. Protein sequence: CASSDREMNAEAFF.

On this clone itself: The sample has other DNA sequences that encode this CDR3 too. This chain links TRBV4-3 with TRBJ1-5; D not certain. Between the trimmed V and J ends, which lost 0 bases and 7 bases, there was a span of 13 bases. The CDR3 runs to 15 residues. The V gene's germline CDR1 is LGHNA and CDR2 YSLEER. The CDR3 here is CASSQDLRGNQPQHF. The CDR3 nucleotides read TGCGCCAGCAGCCAAGATTTGCGGGGAAACCAGCCCCAGCATTTT.

The chain combines TRBV27 with TRBJ1-5; 9 positions agree with TRBD1. Germline lookup yields CDR1 MNHEY and CDR2 SMNVEV (reference sequence). This CDR3 region has 14 residues. J gave up 6 bases and V 5 bases, and 5 bases lay outside the gene matches. The CDR3 sequence is CASSLQGAGQPQHF. CDR3 in DNA: TGTGCCAGCAGTCTACAGGGGGCGGGTCAGCCCCAGCATTTT.

The chain employs TRBV11-1 and TRBJ2-7; a possible D gene is TRBD1 (6 bases). The CDR3 is 14 residues long. CDR1 is SGHAT, CDR2 FQDESV, per germline (reference sequence). V lost 1 base and J 6 bases, leaving 13 bases between the germline ends. The CDR3 region has the DNA TGTGCCAGCAGCTTAGTTGGGGGCGACTTCGAGCAGTACTTC. It yields the protein CASSLVGGDFEQYF.

V gene TRBV11-2 combines with J gene TRBJ2-1; 7 bases align to TRBD2. The V gene end was trimmed by 5 bases and the J gene end by 10 bases; junction bases not matched to a gene: 8. This CDR3 region has 13 residues. The germline gives CDR1 SGHAT, CDR2 FQNNGV. The CDR3 loop reads CASSPIPGLEQFF. The CDR3 region has the DNA TGTGCCAGCAGCCCAATACCGGGACTAGAGCAGTTCTTC.

J is TRBJ1-1 and V is TRBV11-2; a possible D gene is TRBD1 (6 bases). V lost 1 base and J lost 0, with 15 bases in between. CDR1 is SGHAT, CDR2 FQNNGV, per germline. The CDR3 length is 17 residues. The CDR3, as DNA: TGTGCCAGCAGCTTAGTGAGGGACAACCTAATGAACACTGAAGCTTTCTTT. Its translation is CASSLVRDNLMNTEAFF.

This clone was counted a few times. The J gene is TRBJ2-2, the V gene TRBV7-6, with 8 bases fitting TRBD1. Unmatched junction bases numbered 6, after V lost 2 bases and J lost 7 bases. Germline CDR1 and CDR2: SGHVS and FNYEAQ. The CDR3 length is 15 residues. The CDR3 spells CASSLYSGGNGELFF. The CDR3 region has the DNA TGTGCCAGCAGCTTATATTCAGGGGGCAACGGGGAGCTGTTTTTT. The whole variable domain, remainder taken from reference TRBV7-6 and TRBJ2-2, is GAGVSQSPRYKVTKRGQDVALRCDPISGHVSLYWYRQALGQGPEFLTYFNYEAQQDKSGLPNDRFSAERPEGSISTLTIQRTEQRDSAMYRCASSLYSGGNGELFFGEGSRLTVL.

This clone showed up just a few times. The rearrangement links TRBV28 to TRBJ1-1, with 8 bases identical to TRBD1. The CDR3 runs 16 residues. The V and J ends lost 2 bases and 5 bases, in that order; junction bases with no gene match: 10. The germline V gene has CDR1 MDHEN and CDR2 SYDVKM. The CDR3 reads CASSLPRTGRETEAFF. CDR3 sequence (DNA): TGTGCCAGCAGTTTACCCCGGACAGGGAGGGAAACTGAAGCTTTCTTT.

This rearrangement joins TRBV2 to TRBJ2-5; 7 positions agree with TRBD1. The assigned J gene may be wrong: the sequence end matches TRBJ2-7 better. Germline V gene sequence: CDR1 SNHLY, CDR2 FYNNEI. The CDR3 length is 13 residues. The chain's CDR3 is CASSPDRAYEQYF. The CDR3 nucleotides read TGTGCCAGCAGTCCCGACAGGGCGTACGAGCAGTACTTC.

This clone was detected only a few times. CDR3 nucleotide sequence: TGTGCCAGCAGCCACCCCGGGACAGGGATGGTCGAGCAGTACTTC. This codes for CASSHPGTGMVEQYF. This chain uses TRBV5-4 with TRBJ2-7; TRBD1 aligns across 9 bases. The CDR3 is 15 residues long. Germline assignment: CDR1 SGHNT and CDR2 YYREEE (reference sequence). After removal of 4 bases from V and 6 bases from J, the junction contained 11 bases not matched to a gene.